These T cell receptor beta chains were read from a single sample in a study of beta chain features in type 1 diabetes. Measured with immunoSEQ multiplex PCR; TCRdb has only the in-frame clones, and not every one. The sample lists about 620,000 clones; around 16% were seen once. The sample taken for sequencing was naive CD4+ T cells from blood. All receptors derive from a man between 18 and 35 years old in good health. Both conserved end residues are part of each CDR3. The D gene is left open where the match is weak. Clone size, where shown, is once, few, many, or a class for clones that have expanded.

clone_size	d_call	v_call	j_call	cdr3_nt	cdr3_aa
-	-	TRBV11-2	TRBJ2-7	TGTGCCATAACCCAGGGTTACGAGCAGTACTTC	CAITQGYEQYF
-	-	TRBV7-2	TRBJ2-3	TGTGCCAGCAGCTTAGCTATACAAGATACGCAGTATTTT	CASSLAIQDTQYF
few	TRBD2	TRBV4-2	TRBJ2-7	TGTGCCAGCAGCCAAGATAGCGGGGGATACGCCTACTACGAGCAGTACTTC	CASSQDSGGYAYYEQYF
few	TRBD2	TRBV2	TRBJ2-7	TGTGCCAGCAGGAAGAGCCCACTAGCGGGGGCTGGGTACGAGCAGTACTTC	CASRKSPLAGAGYEQYF
-	-	TRBV23-1	TRBJ1-2	TGCGCCAGCAGTCAATGGGTCTATGGCTACACCTTC	CASSQWVYGYTF
few	-	TRBV28	TRBJ2-1	TGTGCCAGCAGTTTAAGAGGGGGATCCTACAATGAGCAGTTCTTC	CASSLRGGSYNEQFF
few	-	TRBV4-3	TRBJ2-6	TGCGCCAGCAGCCAGTACGCTAACAAGGGGGCCAACGTCCTGACTTTC	CASSQYANKGANVLTF
-	-	TRBV7-6	TRBJ1-2	TGTGCCAGCAGCCCAAGGAAGGGGACTAACTATGGCTACACCTTC	CASSPRKGTNYGYTF
few	-	TRBV28	TRBJ2-3	TGTGCCAGCAGCCCTGGCTCCTACAGGGTTCATACGCAGTATTTT	CASSPGSYRVHTQYF
-	-	TRBV11-2	TRBJ2-1	TGTGCCAGCAGCTTAGACCCGAATGAGCAGTTCTTC	CASSLDPNEQFF
few	-	TRBV5-4	TRBJ2-1	TGTGCCAGCAGCTTGACTGGCGGCACCTCCTACAATGAGCAGTTCTTC	CASSLTGGTSYNEQFF
-	-	TRBV28	TRBJ2-5	TGTGCCAGCAGTTTACTGATCAAGAGTGAGACCCAGTACTTC	CASSLLIKSETQYF
few	TRBD2	TRBV4-3	TRBJ2-1	TGCGCCAGCAGCCTAGAACTCAGACTAGCGGGAGGTCTTGAGCAGTTCTTC	CASSLELRLAGGLEQFF
-	-	TRBV19	TRBJ1-1	TGTGCCAGTTCCCATCGCGCGGAGGCTGAAGCTTTCTTT	CASSHRAEAEAFF
-	-	TRBV29-1	TRBJ1-1	TGCAGCGTCCATAGGACTTACAACACTGAAGCTTTCTTT	CSVHRTYNTEAFF
few	-	TRBV30	TRBJ2-2	TGTGCCTGGAGTCAGTCAGGGGTTTACACCGGGGAGCTGTTTTTT	CAWSQSGVYTGELFF
-	TRBD2	TRBV6-6	TRBJ2-1	TGTGCCAGCAGTTACTTAGCGGGAGAGCAGTTCTTC	CASSYLAGEQFF
few	-	TRBV5-1	TRBJ2-2	TGCGCCAGCAGCTTTGCGTCTGGGACCGGGGAGCTGTTTTTT	CASSFASGTGELFF
-	-	TRBV7-8	TRBJ2-6	TGTGCCAGCATGTGGGGGCGTCTTGGGGCCAACGTCCTGACTTTC	CASMWGRLGANVLTF
-	TRBD1	TRBV15	TRBJ1-4	TGTGCCACCAGCGGGGCAAAGACAGGGGAAAAACTGTTTTTT	CATSGAKTGEKLFF
-	-	TRBV29-1	TRBJ1-2	TGCAGCGTTGACGTGTTGGGGGGTTCGGATGGCTACACCTTC	CSVDVLGGSDGYTF
few	-	TRBV6-5	TRBJ2-7	TGTGCCAGCAATCAGAGGTCGGACTCCTACGAGCAGTACTTC	CASNQRSDSYEQYF
-	-	TRBV27	TRBJ2-3	TGTGCCAGCAGTTTGAAGGGGTTTGGCTCCCCAGATACGCAGTATTTT	CASSLKGFGSPDTQYF
few	-	TRBV6-4	TRBJ1-6	TGTGCCAGCAGGGACAGAAATAATTCACCCCTCCACTTT	CASRDRNNSPLHF
-	TRBD1	TRBV19	TRBJ1-2	TGTGCCAGTGGCCGACAGGGGTATGGCTACACCTTC	CASGRQGYGYTF
-	-	TRBV28	TRBJ2-7	TGTGCCAGCAGTCTCCAGACCGAACAGCAGTACTTC	CASSLQTEQQYF
few	-	TRBV28	TRBJ2-4	TGTGCCAGCGATGCGGGGAAGGAATACATTCAGTACTTC	CASDAGKEYIQYF
few	-	TRBV11-2	TRBJ2-2	TGTGCCAGCAGCCCTACCTACACCGGGGAGCTGTTTTTT	CASSPTYTGELFF
-	-	TRBV5-1	TRBJ1-2	TGCGCCAGCAGCTTGGAGGGCCCTGGCTACACCTTC	CASSLEGPGYTF